Each of the 13 T cell receptor beta chains below was sequenced from the same sample in a study of blood T cell repertoires in COVID-19. Assay used: immunoSEQ multiplex PCR; TCRdb lists only in-frame clones, some missing. The data show about 40,000 clones, about four fifths seen once. Sequencing used peripheral blood. The origin of the receptors is a woman between 55 and 75 years old with acute or convalescent COVID-19.

Here the CDR3 DNA reads TGTGCCAGCAGTGAAGGGACTAGCCACTACAATGAGCAGTTCTTC. Its protein product is CASSEGTSHYNEQFF. The rearrangement joins TRBV6-1 to TRBJ2-1, with 8 bases lining up with TRBD2. This CDR3 spans 15 amino acids. The V gene end was trimmed by 1 base and the J gene end by 3 bases; junction bases not matched to a gene: 2. Germline CDR1 and CDR2: MNHNS and SASEGT.

V gene TRBV9 combines with J gene TRBJ1-1; 9 nucleotides match TRBD1. Germline loops: CDR1 SGDLS, CDR2 YYNGEE. V lost 0 bases and J lost 5; bases outside the gene matches: 14. The CDR3 totals 18 residues. CDR3 in DNA: TGTGCCAGCAGCGTAGGCCCCCCCATACAGGGGGCGTTTACTGAAGCTTTCTTT. Protein sequence: CASSVGPPIQGAFTEAFF.

This clone was seen more than once but under ten times. The V and J genes are TRBV14 and TRBJ2-3, with D unclear. The V end lost 5 bases, the J end lost 5 bases, and 11 bases lay between the germline ends. The germline CDR1 and CDR2 sequences are SGHDN and FVKESK. The length of the CDR3 is 13 residues. In DNA, the CDR3 is TGTGCCAGCAGCTCGACTTATTTAGATACGCAGTATTTT. The encoded protein is CASSSTYLDTQYF.

V gene TRBV9 combines with J gene TRBJ2-1; weak D call: TRBD2 (5 bases). Germline-derived CDR1 and CDR2 are SGDLS and YYNGEE. With 0 bases removed from V and 9 bases from J, the gap between germline ends came to 10 bases. The CDR3 is 13 amino acids. CDR3 nucleotide sequence: TGTGCCAGCAGCGTAGGGCGCGAGGGTGAGCAGTTCTTC. Translating gives CASSVGREGEQFF.

This clone appeared a single time. J is TRBJ1-2 and V is TRBV6-6; the match to TRBD1 covers 11 bases. Germline values: CDR1 MNHNY, CDR2 SVGAGI (reference sequence). This CDR3 is built from 14 residues. V trimming: 1 base; J trimming: 8 bases; junction bases outside the gene matches: 3. The CDR3 nucleotides are TGTGCCAGCAGTTACTGGGGGACAGGGGGAGGCTACACCTTC. This sequence encodes CASSYWGTGGGYTF.

V usage is TRBV14 and J usage is TRBJ1-2; perhaps TRBD1 as D (6 bases). This CDR3 has 15 amino acids. Trimming pared 4 bases from V and 5 bases from J, leaving 17 bases between. Germline V lookup: CDR1 SGHDN, CDR2 FVKESK. The CDR3 sequence: CASSRGPLQGYGYTF. CDR3 nucleotides: TGTGCCAGCAGCCGGGGGCCACTCCAGGGATATGGCTACACCTTC. The full variable domain, completed using reference TRBV14 and TRBJ1-2, is EAGVTQFPSHSVIEKGQTVTLRCDPISGHDNLYWYRRVMGKEIKFLLHFVKESKQDESGMPNNRFLAERTGGTYSTLKVQPAELEDSGVYFCASSRGPLQGYGYTFGSGTRLTVV.

V gene TRBV6-5 combines with J gene TRBJ2-7; D uncertain. Looked up from germline, CDR1 is MNHEY and CDR2 is SVGAGI. This CDR3 comprises 13 residues. With 7 bases removed from V and 2 bases from J, the gap between germline ends came to 12 bases. CDR3 bases: TGTGCCAGCAAATCGATCAGGACCTACGAGCAGTACTTC. This translates into CASKSIRTYEQYF.

This chain connects TRBV12-3 or TRBV12-4 to TRBJ2-5, with D possibly matching TRBD2 (6 bases). V was clipped by 4 bases and J by 0 bases, with 6 bases between them. The CDR3 runs to 13 residues. In nucleotides, the CDR3 is TGTGCCAGCAGTTCGGGGGACCAAGAGACCCAGTACTTC. Translating gives CASSSGDQETQYF.

The rearrangement joins TRBV19 to TRBJ2-1; the match to TRBD2 covers 12 bases. There are 15 residues in the CDR3. Trimming took 1 base from V and 7 from J; bases not matched to a gene: 2. The germline V gene encodes CDR1 LNHDA and CDR2 SQIVND (reference sequence). This CDR3 reads CASSIASGGANEQFF. The DNA for the CDR3 is TGTGCCAGTAGTATAGCTAGCGGGGGGGCAAATGAGCAGTTCTTC.

There are a few counts of this clone. The V and J genes are TRBV9 and TRBJ1-1; possibly TRBD1 for D (5 bases). The CDR3 has 14 amino acids. Germline V CDR1 and CDR2: SGDLS, YYNGEE. Trimming cost V 4 bases and J 5 bases, with 15 bases left between them. DNA of the CDR3: TGTGCCAGCAGCCCACGGGACTTCGATACTGAAGCTTTCTTT. Its translation is CASSPRDFDTEAFF.

The chain couples TRBV11-2 to TRBJ2-2; 7 positions match TRBD1. The CDR3 runs 14 residues. J lost 4 bases, V lost 5 bases, and 4 bases had no gene match. The germline V gene has CDR1 SGHAT and CDR2 FQNNGV. The DNA of the CDR3 is TGTGCCAGCAGCCCGGGACAGACCACCGGGGAGCTGTTTTTT. Translated, it gives CASSPGQTTGELFF.

The sample holds one count of this clone. The gene calls are TRBV11-1 and TRBJ1-1; 8 bases align to TRBD1. The CDR3 totals 13 residues. Germline trimming cut 5 bases from V and 11 bases from J; bases unmatched to any gene: 10. Germline V lookup: CDR1 SGHAT, CDR2 FQDESV (reference sequence). Written as DNA, the CDR3 is TGTGCCAGCAGCAAGAATAGACAGGGGCAGGCTTTCTTT. This gives the protein CASSKNRQGQAFF.

In this sample, this clone turned up once. The chain has TRBV4-2 and TRBJ1-2; D gene uncertain. The CDR3 covers 15 residues. Germline CDR1 and CDR2: LGHNA and YNFKEQ. Trimming took 0 bases from V and 6 from J, leaving 14 bases between them. CDR3: CASSQDSGLNNGYTF. In DNA, the CDR3 is TGTGCCAGCAGCCAAGATTCAGGCCTCAACAATGGCTACACCTTC.